This T cell receptor (beta chain) was identified during a study of shared clonotypes between healthy human individuals. Whole-study results and caveats: Naive subsets usually exceeded memory subsets in estimated richness. Around 5.3% of naive CD4 clonotypes were shared across four donors.

The table came from immunoSEQ multiplex PCR; TCRdb's copy has only in-frame clones and leaves some out. The table includes about 1 million clones, more than 60% detected once. In the case of this clone: Its matching antigen is unknown.

Each sample came from a Caucasian adult donor living in Nashville, Tennessee. The trim removed 5 bases at V and 14 bases at J, leaving 8 bases unmatched. Germline CDR1 reads SEHNR; CDR2 reads FQNEAQ (reference sequence). The CDR3 sequence is 13 residues long. Sequencing was carried out using memory CD4+ T cells sorted from blood. Subset reported: CD45RA-negative fraction. The chain uses TRBV7-9 and TRBJ2-1, with 11 bases identical to TRBD1. The TCR sequence derives from a man younger than 30 in good health. CDR3 sequence (DNA): TGTGCCAGCAGCCCCCGGACAGGGGGCAACGAGTTCTTC. As protein: CASSPRTGGNEFF.